These T cell receptor beta chains were read from a single sample in a study of identical twins. Each CDR3 protein is one row after TCRdb ran MiXCR on the 5' RACE reads. The sample lists approximately 550,000 distinct CDR3 sequences; approximately 20% were seen once. The sample also formed part of further work on yellow fever vaccine responses in identical twins.

Material for sequencing was CD4+ T cells sorted from blood. These receptors all stem from a woman younger than 35 in good health. Each CDR3 is given with its conserved first and last residue. D genes are given only for firm matches. Clone size, where shown, is once, few, many, or a class for clones that have expanded.

J	D	V	size	DNA	CDR3
TRBJ2-1	TRBD2	TRBV28	-	TGTGCCAGCAGTCGCGGGACTAGTGCCTACAATGAGCAGTTCTTC	CASSRGTSAYNEQFF
TRBJ2-7	-	TRBV7-9	-	TGTGCCAGCAGCGCACTACCTACCTACGAGCAGTACTTC	CASSALPTYEQYF
TRBJ2-1	-	TRBV20-1	few	TGCAGTGCTAGTAACTACGGTGAGCAGTTCTTC	CSASNYGEQFF
TRBJ2-1	-	TRBV10-3	few	TGTGCCATCAGGGCAACAGGGGAGGCCCACTCCTACAATGAGCAGTTCTTC	CAIRATGEAHSYNEQFF
TRBJ1-6	TRBD1	TRBV25-1	-	TGTGCCAGCCGGGACAGCGGGTCACCCCTCCACTTT	CASRDSGSPLHF
TRBJ1-2	TRBD1	TRBV15	-	TGTGCCACCAGAGACCCGGGACAGGGGGCTGTCTATGGCTACACCTTC	CATRDPGQGAVYGYTF
TRBJ2-1	TRBD2	TRBV3-1	few	TGTGCCAGCAGCCACTTGGGACTAGCGGGAGTGGTTGAGCAGTTCTTC	CASSHLGLAGVVEQFF
TRBJ2-1	-	TRBV6-1	-	TGTGCCAGCAGTGAAGCGCCCGGGCCGTATGAGCAGTTCTTC	CASSEAPGPYEQFF
TRBJ2-1	TRBD2	TRBV24-1	-	TGTGCCACCAGTGACCACAAAACTAGCGGGGCGAGCGGTGAGCAGTTCTTC	CATSDHKTSGASGEQFF
TRBJ2-2	TRBD1	TRBV7-8	-	TGTGCCAGCATCCCTTCGGGACAGTCGAACACCGGGGAGCTGTTTTTT	CASIPSGQSNTGELFF
TRBJ2-3	TRBD2	TRBV20-1	many	TGCAGTGCTGAGAGTGGTAGCGGGAGTGTTGATACGCAGTATTTT	CSAESGSGSVDTQYF